This T cell receptor (beta chain) was found in a study of shared clonotypes between healthy human individuals. Study-wide background: Three plates were used per donor for CD4 naive, three for CD4 memory, two for CD8 naive and one for CD8 memory.

The trim removed 5 bases at V and 4 bases at J, leaving 5 bases unmatched. This CDR3 comprises 14 residues. Germline-derived CDR1 and CDR2 are SEHNR and FQNEAQ (reference sequence). The table lists this clone with a count of one. Sequenced by immunoSEQ multiplex PCR; TCRdb stores in-frame clones only, minus some. The sample contains around 1.4 million clones, 98% of which appear only once. This clonotype was sampled from a man younger than 45 in good health. Sequenced input: naive CD4+ T cells sorted from blood. Noted subset: CD45RA+ positively selected. This sequence joins TRBV7-9 and TRBJ2-5; TRBD1 aligns across 9 bases. The CDR3, as DNA: TGTGCCAGCAGCCAAACAGGGGGCCGAGAGACCCAGTACTTC. This gives the protein CASSQTGGRETQYF.